A single sample gave rise to the 5 T cell receptor beta chains below, sequenced in a study of blood T cells in healthy people across ages. Sample-barcoded 5' priming and a J-beta primer mix drove a second PCR of about 6 to 11 cycles. One entry per CDR3 protein, called by TCRdb with MiXCR from the 5' RACE reads. The sample has around 1.5 million distinct CDR3 sequences; approximately 60% are singletons. The sequenced sample consisted of blood. All receptors come from a man between 18 and 29 years old in good health.

The V call is TRBV20-1, the J call TRBJ1-2; tentatively, D is TRBD1 (5 bases). There are 10 residues in the CDR3. Germline V gives CDR1 DFQATT, CDR2 SNEGSKA (reference sequence). DNA of the CDR3: TGCACCATAGAAGGGGATGGCTACACCTTC. This sequence encodes CTIEGDGYTF.

V gene TRBV28 combines with J gene TRBJ1-2; no clear D. Germline assignment: CDR1 MDHEN and CDR2 SYDVKM. The CDR3 has 12 residues. Trimming removed 3 bases at V and 4 bases at J, with 6 bases between. The CDR3: CASSLRVYGYTF. The CDR3 coding sequence is TGTGCCAGCAGTTTGAGAGTCTATGGCTACACCTTC.

This clonotype was detected many times. This chain links TRBV28 with TRBJ2-7; D may be TRBD2 (6 bases). This CDR3 is built from 13 residues. Trimming shortened V by 6 bases and J by 1 base, and 10 bases separated the two germline ends. From germline, CDR1 is MDHEN and CDR2 SYDVKM. The CDR3 sequence: CASSGTVSYEQYF. In DNA, the CDR3 is TGTGCCAGCAGCGGGACTGTATCCTACGAGCAGTACTTC.

The rearrangement links TRBV6-2 or TRBV6-3 to TRBJ1-1; 7 bases are shared with TRBD1. The germline CDR1 and CDR2 sequences are MNHEY and SVGEGT. After removal of 3 bases from V and 5 bases from J, the junction contained 15 bases not matched to a gene. This CDR3 is 17 amino acids long. The CDR3 coding sequence is TGTGCCAGCAGTTATCGTGACTGGACAGGAGGGGGAACTGAAGCTTTCTTT. Protein sequence: CASSYRDWTGGGTEAFF.

In its sample, this clonotype was seen a few times. This sequence joins TRBV7-9 and TRBJ2-7; weak D call: TRBD1 (6 bases). The CDR3 spans 15 residues. With 5 bases removed from V and 2 bases from J, the gap between germline ends came to 16 bases. Germline CDR1 is SEHNR and CDR2 is FQNEAQ (reference sequence). The CDR3 DNA sequence: TGTGCCAGCAGCCCGACGATCAGGGGTACCTACGAGCAGTACTTC. This gives the protein CASSPTIRGTYEQYF.